Listed below are T cell receptor beta chains from one sample, sequenced in a study of monozygotic twins with inflammatory bowel disease. TCRdb reanalyzed the 5' RACE reads and collapses them to one entry per CDR3 protein, without DNA. In total, the table holds about 200,000 distinct CDR3 sequences. The sequencing sample was made of blood. These receptor sequences come from a human donor with ulcerative colitis or Crohn's disease, or a healthy co-twin of an affected twin (not recorded which). The CDR3 runs from the conserved cysteine through the conserved F or W.

TRBJ2-5	TRBV12-3/TRBV12-4	CASSLVQEETQYF
TRBJ1-2	TRBV29-1	CSVTGVGYGYTF
TRBJ1-1	TRBV4-1	CASSQETVSVRVGLNTEAFF
TRBJ1-6	TRBV7-6	CASSLGVGGVNSPLHF
TRBJ1-4	TRBV5-8	CASSLIARAAFNEKLFF
TRBJ2-5	TRBV28	CASSSLLDRAGETQYF
TRBJ2-5	TRBV5-1	CASSLTSTRTETQYF
TRBJ2-3	TRBV9	CASSVGPGLADTQYF
TRBJ1-3	TRBV9	CASSRTLFREEGNTIYF
TRBJ2-4	TRBV12-3/TRBV12-4	CASSFFGYAKNIQYF